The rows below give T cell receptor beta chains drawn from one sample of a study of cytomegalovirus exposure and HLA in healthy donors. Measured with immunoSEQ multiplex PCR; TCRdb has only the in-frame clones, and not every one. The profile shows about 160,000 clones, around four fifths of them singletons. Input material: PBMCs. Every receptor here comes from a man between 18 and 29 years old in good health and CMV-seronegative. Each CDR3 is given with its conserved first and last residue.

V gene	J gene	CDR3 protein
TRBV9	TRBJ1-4	CASSDGTGNREKLFF
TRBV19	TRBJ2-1	CASSYLPGTSGGPTYNEQFF
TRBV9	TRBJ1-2	CASSLQGHYGYTF
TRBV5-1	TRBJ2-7	CASSLGGQSYEQYF
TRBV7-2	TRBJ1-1	CASSLEGQGGGEAFF
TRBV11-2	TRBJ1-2	CASSPDRGTWGYTF
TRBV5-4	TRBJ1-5	CASSWGGGNQPQHF
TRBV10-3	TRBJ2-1	CAISGFLEMGPHEQFF
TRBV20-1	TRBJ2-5	CSARDKRTQYF
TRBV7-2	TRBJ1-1	CASSLAAGGVTEAFF
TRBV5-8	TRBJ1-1	CASSPDRAVEAFF
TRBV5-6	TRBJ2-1	CASSWASGGPYNEQFF
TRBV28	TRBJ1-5	CASSPDRGLFQPQHF
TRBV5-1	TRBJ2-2	CASSLAGTGELFF
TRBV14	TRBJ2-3	CASSQGLWDTQYF
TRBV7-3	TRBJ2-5	CASRCTRGQETQYF
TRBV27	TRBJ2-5	CASSSLGGSETQYF
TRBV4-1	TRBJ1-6	CASSPAGLDSPLHF
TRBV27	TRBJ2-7	CASRFDRSSYEQYF
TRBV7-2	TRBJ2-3	CASTLGASGRLVDTQYF
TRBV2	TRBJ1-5	CASNRQGVNQPQHF
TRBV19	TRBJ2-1	CASIPTSGPYNEQFF
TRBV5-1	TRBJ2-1	CASSFLYGGRGAYNEQFF
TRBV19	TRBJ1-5	CASTGGYGNQPQHF
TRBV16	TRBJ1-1	CASSPPGLEAFF
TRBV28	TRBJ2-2	CAPPGAYTGELFF
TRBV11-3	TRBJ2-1	CASAPRRTSGMNEQFF
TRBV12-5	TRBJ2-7	CASGAPLGQSSYEQYF
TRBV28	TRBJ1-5	CASSLSALDQPQHF
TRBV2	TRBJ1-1	CASGGTANTEAFF
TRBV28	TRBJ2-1	CASLLAGGIYNEQFF
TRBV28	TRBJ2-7	CASTAGGYEQYF
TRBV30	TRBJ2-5	CAWARGGTQETQYF
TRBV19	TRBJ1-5	CAIATGDSNQPQHF
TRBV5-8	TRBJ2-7	CASSLVYRGHEQYF
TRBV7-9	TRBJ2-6	CASSLIIGAGANVLTF
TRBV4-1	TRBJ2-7	CASSLPAASYEQYF
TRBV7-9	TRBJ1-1	CASSPRQGLNTEAFF
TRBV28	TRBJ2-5	CASSPLREDQETQYF
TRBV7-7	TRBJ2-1	CASSLGLASNEQFF
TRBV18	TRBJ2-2	CASSPQGATNTGELFF
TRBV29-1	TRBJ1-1	CSVPGQGALWNTEAFF
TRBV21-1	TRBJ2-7	CASSTPLQEVYEQYF
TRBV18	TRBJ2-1	CASSRAPPRPSYNEQFF